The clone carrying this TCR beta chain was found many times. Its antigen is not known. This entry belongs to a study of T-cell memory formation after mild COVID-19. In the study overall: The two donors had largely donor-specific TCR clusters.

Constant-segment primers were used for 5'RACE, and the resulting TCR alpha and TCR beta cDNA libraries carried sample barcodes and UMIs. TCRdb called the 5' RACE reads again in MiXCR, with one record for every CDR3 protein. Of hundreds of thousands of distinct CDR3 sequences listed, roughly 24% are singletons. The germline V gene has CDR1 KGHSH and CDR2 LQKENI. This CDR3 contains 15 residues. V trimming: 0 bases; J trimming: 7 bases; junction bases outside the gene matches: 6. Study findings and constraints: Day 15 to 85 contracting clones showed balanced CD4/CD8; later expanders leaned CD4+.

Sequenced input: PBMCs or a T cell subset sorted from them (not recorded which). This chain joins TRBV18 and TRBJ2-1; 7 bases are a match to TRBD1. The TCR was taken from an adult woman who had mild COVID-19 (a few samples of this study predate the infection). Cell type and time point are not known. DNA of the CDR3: TGTGCCAGCTCACCACCGATGGGACAGCTAAATGAGCAGTTCTTC. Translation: CASSPPMGQLNEQFF.